This TCR beta chain was found in a study of blood T cell repertoires in COVID-19. Study-wide background: Material from acute and convalescent COVID-19 was sourced from the United States, Italy and Spain.

The CDR3 spans 16 residues. CDR1 and CDR2 (germline): SEHNR, FQNEAQ (reference sequence). The V end lost 4 bases, the J end lost 2 bases, and 12 bases lay between the germline ends. This clone has a handful of counts. In the authors' workflow: Cell counts per sample came from amplifying reference gene primers. Only in-frame clones appear in the TCRdb table, and some are missing; sequencing was by immunoSEQ multiplex PCR. V and J calls plus clone size are reproduced from that table; the DNA served to infer D and trimming. The sample holds approximately 200,000 clones, 75% to 85% seen once. This sequence originates from a woman between 35 and 50 years old with COVID-19, enrolled during active disease. Sequencing input: peripheral blood. This chain connects TRBV7-9 to TRBJ2-6, with D possibly being TRBD1 (5 bases). CDR3 nucleotides: TGTGCCAGCAGCTGGTTAAGGGGCCCTGGGGCCAACGTCCTGACTTTC. This gives the protein CASSWLRGPGANVLTF.